The 10 T cell receptor beta chains listed next were all sequenced from one sample in a study of shared clonotypes between healthy human individuals (dated by TCRdb to 2020 to 2021). Receptors were amplified or captured by the immunoSEQ multiplex PCR assay. TCRdb provides this immuneACCESS table in a form limited to in-frame rearrangements. Some clones are lacking; in checked studies, under half of them reflect an unresolved V gene, and why the rest are absent is not known. The sample table contains 2 million to 2.5 million clones; only one count was recorded for 85% to 95% of them. Clones ranked in the top ten supply roughly 0.34% of the sample. Input material: naive CD4+ T cells from PBMCs. The cell subset or site label, read with the paper, signifies: CD45RA+ positively selected. Receptors originate from a man between 18 and 29 years old in good health. Some clones in this sample may be carry-over from other donors' samples.

This clone appeared once. The chain carries TRBV20-1 and TRBJ1-2; D call uncertain. This CDR3 spans 11 amino acids. V gave up 2 bases and J gave up 8 bases, with 9 bases separating them. Germline CDR1 is DFQATT and CDR2 is SNEGSKA (reference sequence). CDR3 sequence reads: CSARREAGYTF. Here the CDR3 DNA reads TGCAGTGCTAGACGGGAGGCGGGCTACACCTTC.

CDR3 sequence: CASSELYGQGYF. CDR3 DNA sequence: TGTGCCAGCAGTGAACTATATGGCCAAGGGTACTTC. This rearrangement joins TRBV6-1 to TRBJ2-7; D call uncertain. Germline V gene sequence: CDR1 MNHNS, CDR2 SASEGT. The length of the CDR3 is 12 residues. The V end was cut by 2 bases, the J end by 12 bases, with 14 bases between.

Remarks on this clone: This same CDR3 is encoded by further DNA sequences in the sample. This chain connects TRBV6-5 to TRBJ2-7; D possibly matches TRBD1 or TRBD2 (6 bases each). V lost 2 bases and J 7 bases, leaving 9 bases between the germline ends. Germline V CDR1 and CDR2: MNHEY, SVGAGI. This CDR3 is built from 12 residues. CDR3 sequence: CASSYGGGEQYF. The CDR3 nucleotides are TGTGCCAGCAGTTACGGAGGGGGAGAGCAGTACTTC.

The chain links TRBV27 to TRBJ2-7; 14 bases line up with TRBD2. Unmatched junction bases numbered 9, after V lost 5 bases and J lost 6 bases. Germline V gene data show CDR1 as MNHEY and CDR2 as SMNVEV (reference sequence). There are 16 residues in the CDR3. CDR3 residues: CASSPLTSGRDTEQYF. CDR3 nucleotides: TGTGCCAGCAGTCCCCTGACTAGCGGGAGGGATACCGAGCAGTACTTC.

The rearrangement uses TRBV7-2 and TRBJ2-7, with TRBD1 identical over 7 bases. There are 14 residues in the CDR3. CDR1 and CDR2 (germline): SGHTA, FQGNSA. The J segment lost 0 bases and the V segment lost 5 bases, leaving 4 bases of the junction unmatched. CDR3 sequence: CASSPDRNSYEQYF. The CDR3, as DNA: TGTGCCAGCAGCCCGGACAGGAACTCCTACGAGCAGTACTTC.

CDR3 DNA sequence: TGTGCCAGCAGCTTGGCCGGTCAGGGGTTTTACGAGCAGTACTTC. It is translated as CASSLAGQGFYEQYF. The rearrangement links TRBV5-4 to TRBJ2-7, with TRBD1 as a possible D gene (6 bases). Germline loops: CDR1 SGHNT, CDR2 YYREEE (reference sequence). V was pared by 0 bases and J by 4 bases, with 14 bases between. The CDR3 extends over 15 amino acids.

CDR3 coding DNA: TGTGCCACCGCCGGGACCGGGGAGCTGTTTTTT. It is translated as CATAGTGELFF. The chain is built from TRBV28 and TRBJ2-2, with no clear D. Looked up from germline, CDR1 is MDHEN and CDR2 is SYDVKM. Trimming shortened V by 10 bases and J by 5 bases, and 8 bases separated the two germline ends. The CDR3 spans 11 residues. Using reference TRBV28 and TRBJ2-2 for the parts outside the CDR3, the full variable domain is DVKVTQSSRYLVKRTGEKVFLECVQDMDHENMFWYRQDPGLGLRLIYFSYDVKMKEKGDIPEGYSVSREKKERFSLILESASTNQTSMYLCATAGTGELFFGEGSRLTVL.

The chain combines TRBV6-6 with TRBJ2-7; 11 bases are shared with TRBD1. The J segment lost 3 bases and the V segment lost 10 bases, leaving 8 bases of the junction unmatched. CDR1 is MNHNY, CDR2 SVGAGI, per germline (reference sequence). CDR3 length equals 14 residues. CDR3 sequence reads: CATRPGTGGYEQYF. Here the CDR3 DNA reads TGTGCCACCCGCCCCGGGACAGGGGGCTACGAGCAGTACTTC.

This sequence joins TRBV28 and TRBJ1-1; 9 nucleotides match TRBD1. CDR1 MDHEN and CDR2 SYDVKM come from the germline V gene. This CDR3 is built from 17 residues. V lost 7 bases, J lost 2 bases, and 14 bases stayed unmatched. The CDR3 DNA is TGTGCCAGCAATATAGGGGGACAGGGACTATTAAACACTGAAGCTTTCTTT. Encoded protein: CASNIGGQGLLNTEAFF.

The chain links TRBV9 to TRBJ2-7, with 8 positions matching TRBD1. The J segment lost 7 bases and the V segment lost 4 bases, leaving 10 bases of the junction unmatched. The CDR3 spans 14 residues. CDR1 and CDR2 from the germline V gene are SGDLS and YYNGEE. DNA of the CDR3: TGTGCCAGCAGCCCCCGGACAGGGCGAGGAGAGCAGTACTTC. Protein sequence: CASSPRTGRGEQYF. Variable domain in full (rest from reference TRBV9 and TRBJ2-7): DSGVTQTPKHLITATGQRVTLRCSPRSGDLSVYWYQQSLDQGLQFLIQYYNGEERAKGNILERFSAQQFPDLHSELNLSSLELGDSALYFCASSPRTGRGEQYFGPGTRLTVT.